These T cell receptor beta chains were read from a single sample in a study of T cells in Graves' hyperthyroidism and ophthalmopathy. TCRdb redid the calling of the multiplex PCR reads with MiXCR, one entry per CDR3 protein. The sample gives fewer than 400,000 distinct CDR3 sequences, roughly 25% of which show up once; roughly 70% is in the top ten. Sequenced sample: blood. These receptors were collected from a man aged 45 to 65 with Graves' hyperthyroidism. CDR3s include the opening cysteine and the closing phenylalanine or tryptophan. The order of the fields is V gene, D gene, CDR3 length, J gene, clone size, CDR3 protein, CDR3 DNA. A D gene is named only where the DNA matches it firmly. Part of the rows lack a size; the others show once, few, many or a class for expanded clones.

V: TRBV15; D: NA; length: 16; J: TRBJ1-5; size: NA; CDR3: CATSDGVVRPDQPQHF; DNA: TGTGCCACCAGCGACGGGGTGGTCCGCCCGGATCAGCCCCAGCATTTT
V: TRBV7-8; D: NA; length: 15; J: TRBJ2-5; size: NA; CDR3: CASSSDGTGQETQYF; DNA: TGTGCCAGCAGCTCCGACGGCACAGGGCAAGAGACCCAGTACTTC
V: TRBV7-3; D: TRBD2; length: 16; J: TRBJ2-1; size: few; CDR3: CASSLTFTSGHNEQFF; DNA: TGTGCCAGCAGCTTAACGTTTACTAGCGGACACAATGAGCAGTTCTTC
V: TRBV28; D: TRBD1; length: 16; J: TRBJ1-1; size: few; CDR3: CASKNLLGQENTEAFF; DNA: TGTGCCAGCAAAAACCTCCTGGGACAGGAGAACACTGAAGCTTTCTTT
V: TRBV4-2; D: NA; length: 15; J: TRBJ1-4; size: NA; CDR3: CASSGGNVFDEKLFF; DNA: TGTGCCAGCAGCGGGGGGAATGTTTTCGATGAAAAACTGTTTTTT
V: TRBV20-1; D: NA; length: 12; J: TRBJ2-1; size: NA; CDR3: CSASLDHNEQFF; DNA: TGCAGTGCTAGCCTGGACCACAATGAGCAGTTCTTC
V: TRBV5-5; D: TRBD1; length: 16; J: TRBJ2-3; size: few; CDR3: CASSLGQGVLTDTQYF; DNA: TGTGCCAGCAGCTTGGGACAGGGGGTGTTGACAGATACGCAGTATTTT
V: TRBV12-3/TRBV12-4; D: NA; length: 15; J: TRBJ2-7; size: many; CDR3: CASSFGRIGSYEQYF; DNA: TGTGCCAGCAGTTTTGGCAGGATCGGCTCCTACGAGCAGTACTTC
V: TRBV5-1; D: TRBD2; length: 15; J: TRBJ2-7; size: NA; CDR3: CASSYLAGALGEQYF; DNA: TGCGCCAGCAGCTATCTAGCGGGAGCTCTAGGCGAGCAGTACTTC
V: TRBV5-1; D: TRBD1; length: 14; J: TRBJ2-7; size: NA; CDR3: CASSSTQGATGQYF; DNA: TGCGCCAGCAGCTCGACTCAGGGGGCGACCGGGCAGTACTTC
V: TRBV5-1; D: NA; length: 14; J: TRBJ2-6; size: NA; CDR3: CASSVRSGANVLTF; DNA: TGCGCCAGCAGTGTCCGCTCTGGGGCCAACGTCCTGACTTTC
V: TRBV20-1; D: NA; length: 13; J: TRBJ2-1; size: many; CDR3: CSARALGYNEQFF; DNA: TGCAGTGCTAGGGCTTTAGGGTACAATGAGCAGTTCTTC
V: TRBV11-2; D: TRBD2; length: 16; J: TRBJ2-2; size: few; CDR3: CASSLWSAGGPGELFF; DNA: TGTGCCAGCAGCTTATGGTCGGCGGGAGGCCCCGGGGAGCTGTTTTTT
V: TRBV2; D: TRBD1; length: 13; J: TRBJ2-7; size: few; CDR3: CARAGTGADEQYF; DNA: TGTGCCCGTGCCGGGACAGGCGCTGACGAGCAGTACTTC